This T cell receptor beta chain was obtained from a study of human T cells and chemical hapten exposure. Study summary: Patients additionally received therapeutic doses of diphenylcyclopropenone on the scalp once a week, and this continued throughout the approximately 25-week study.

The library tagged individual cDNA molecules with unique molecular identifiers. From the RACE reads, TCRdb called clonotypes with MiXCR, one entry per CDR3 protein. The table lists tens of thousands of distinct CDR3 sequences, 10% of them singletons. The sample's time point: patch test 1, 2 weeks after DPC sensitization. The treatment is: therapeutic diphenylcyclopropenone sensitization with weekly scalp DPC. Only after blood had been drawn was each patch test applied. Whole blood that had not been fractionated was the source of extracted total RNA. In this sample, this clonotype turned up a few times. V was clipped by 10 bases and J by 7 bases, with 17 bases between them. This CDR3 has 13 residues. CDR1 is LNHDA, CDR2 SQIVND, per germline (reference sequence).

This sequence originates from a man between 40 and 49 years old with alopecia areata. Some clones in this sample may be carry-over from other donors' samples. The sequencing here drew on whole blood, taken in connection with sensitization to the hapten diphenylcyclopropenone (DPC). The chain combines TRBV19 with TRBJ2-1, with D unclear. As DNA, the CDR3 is TGTGCCATTTCGACCGGTTTCGGGAATGAGCAGTTCTTC. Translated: CAISTGFGNEQFF.